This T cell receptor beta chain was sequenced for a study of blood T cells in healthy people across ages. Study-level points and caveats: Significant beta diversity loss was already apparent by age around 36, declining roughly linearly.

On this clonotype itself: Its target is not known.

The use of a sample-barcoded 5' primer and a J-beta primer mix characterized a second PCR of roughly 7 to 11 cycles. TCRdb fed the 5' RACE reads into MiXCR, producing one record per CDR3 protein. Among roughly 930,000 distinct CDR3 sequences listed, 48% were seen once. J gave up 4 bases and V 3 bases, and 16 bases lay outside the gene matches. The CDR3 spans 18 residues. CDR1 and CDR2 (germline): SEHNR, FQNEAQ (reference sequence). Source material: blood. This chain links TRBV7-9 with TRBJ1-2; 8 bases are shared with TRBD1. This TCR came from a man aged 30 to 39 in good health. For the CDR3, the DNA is TGTGCCAGCAGCTTGGCCGCTGTGAGGGACAGGTCTTCCTATGGCTACACCTTC. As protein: CASSLAAVRDRSSYGYTF.